This section outlines one TCR beta chain sequence together with its context. Antigen specificity is unknown. This specimen belongs to a study of T cell responses to AZD1222 COVID-19 vaccine. The CDR3 is 14 residues long. Trimming cost V 7 bases and J 15 bases, with 25 bases left between them. Germline V lookup: CDR1 LNHDA, CDR2 SQIVND (reference sequence). Clones were sequenced by immunoSEQ multiplex PCR, and TCRdb holds only the in-frame ones, with some missing. This sample has 55,000 to 70,000 clones, with roughly nine tenths found just once. Findings and caveats of the study: Seropositive AZD1222 recipients at baseline numbered only five to seven.

The sample here was peripheral blood, taken 28 days after the second AZD1222 dose. This clonotype was obtained from an adult who received the AZD1222 COVID-19 vaccine. The chain uses TRBV19 and TRBJ2-4; either TRBD1 or TRBD2 may supply D (5 bases each). DNA of the CDR3: TGTGCCAGTAATGACCCCGGGACCACCACCGCGCGGTACTTC. Protein: CASNDPGTTTARYF. Filled out from reference TRBV19 and TRBJ2-4, the complete variable domain reads DGGITQSPKYLFRKEGQNVTLSCEQNLNHDAMYWYRQDPGQGLRLIYYSQIVNDFQKGDIAEGYSVSREKKESFPLTVTSAQKNPTAFYLCASNDPGTTTARYFGAGTRLSVL.